These T cell receptor beta chains were read from a single sample in a study of T cell repertoires in cytomegalovirus infection. TCRdb re-analysed the reads in MiXCR, keeping a single row per CDR3 protein. The sample lists 200,000 to 300,000 distinct CDR3 sequences, approximately 9.1% seen once, with more than 12% in the top ten. Sequencing used PBMCs. These TCRs come from a human donor in good health (CMV status not recorded). Some clones in this sample may be carry-over from other donors' samples. CDR3s include the opening cysteine and the closing phenylalanine or tryptophan. Each record gives: J gene, D gene, clone size, V gene, CDR3 DNA, CDR3 protein. The D gene is left open where the match is weak. Clone size is shown for a subset of rows, as once, few, many or a class of expanded clone.

TRBJ2-5,TRBD2,many,TRBV7-2,TGTGCCAGCAGCGAGGGGACTAGCGGGGGGGGGCGGTACTTC,CASSEGTSGGGRYF
TRBJ1-5,.,many,TRBV7-2,TGTGCCAGCAGCCCCGGGCTAGGGAGGGCGGATCAGCCCCAGCATTTT,CASSPGLGRADQPQHF
TRBJ1-2,TRBD1,many,TRBV7-9,TGTGCCAGCAGGGAGTCGGGACAGCGCTTGGGAGGCTACACCTTC,CASRESGQRLGGYTF
TRBJ1-2,TRBD1,few,TRBV11-2,TGTGCCAGCAGCCTAAGTATTCATCCGGGACAGGGTAATGTGGGAACCTTC,CASSLSIHPGQGNVGTF
TRBJ2-1,TRBD1,many,TRBV19,TGTGCCGCCCGGGACAGCCGGGGTGGGCAGTTCTTC,CAARDSRGGQFF
TRBJ2-7,TRBD1,.,TRBV5-1,TGCGCCAGCAGCAAGCCGGGACAGATCTACGAGCAGTACTTC,CASSKPGQIYEQYF
TRBJ2-1,.,many,TRBV12-3/TRBV12-4,TGTGCCAGCAGTGTGCCGGGACTCCTCAAAATCTTC,CASSVPGLLKIF
TRBJ2-7,TRBD2,many,TRBV6-2/TRBV6-3,TGTGCCAGCAGTCGTGAAGTATGGGGACTAGACTTTTTCGGCGAGCAGTACTTC,CASSREVWGLDFFGEQYF
TRBJ2-7,TRBD1,many,TRBV7-2,TGTGCCAGCAGCTCACATTACCGGGACAGGAGCTCCTACGAGCAGTACTTC,CASSSHYRDRSSYEQYF
TRBJ2-5,TRBD2,many,TRBV7-2,TGTGCCAGCAACCCAATAGCGGGGGGCCGGGAGACCCAGTACTTC,CASNPIAGGRETQYF
TRBJ1-5,TRBD1,many,TRBV7-2,TGTGCCAGCAGCTGGGGACAGGGGTTCGGTCAGCCCCAGCATTTT,CASSWGQGFGQPQHF
TRBJ1-1,.,many,TRBV7-2,TGTGCCAGCAGCTTAGCGTCAGGGAGGGCAACTGAAGCTTTCTTT,CASSLASGRATEAFF
TRBJ2-1,TRBD2,many,TRBV7-2,TGTGCCAGCAGCCGAGGACTAGCGGGAGGGGCCCCCAATGAGCAGTTCTTC,CASSRGLAGGAPNEQFF
TRBJ1-1,.,few,TRBV4-3,TGCGCCAGCAGCCAGATTTTACAGGCGAACACTGAAGCTTTCTTT,CASSQILQANTEAFF
TRBJ1-1,.,many,TRBV29-1,TGCAGCGTTGAGTGGGTAACTGAAGCTTTCTTT,CSVEWVTEAFF
TRBJ1-5,TRBD1,.,TRBV7-2,TGTGCCAGCAGCTCTCAGGGGGCGAGTCAGCCCCAGCATTTT,CASSSQGASQPQHF
TRBJ1-1,.,few,TRBV19,TGTGCCAGTAGTCCCCCCCGAGGAGGCCAGGCTGAAGCTTTCTTT,CASSPPRGGQAEAFF
TRBJ2-1,TRBD2,.,TRBV5-1,TGCGCCAGCAGCTTGGTGATAGGCGGGAGCGGTGAGCAGTTCTTC,CASSLVIGGSGEQFF
TRBJ2-5,TRBD2,many,TRBV7-2,TGTGCCAGCAATCTAAAGCGGGGCCCGGAGACCCAGTACTTC,CASNLKRGPETQYF
TRBJ2-7,.,few,TRBV11-2,TGTGCCAGCAGCCCCATGGGGGGGCGGGATAACTACGAGCAGTACTTC,CASSPMGGRDNYEQYF
TRBJ1-2,.,many,TRBV6-1,TGTGCCAGCAGCCAGGCGGTTAACTATGGCTACACCTTC,CASSQAVNYGYTF
TRBJ2-7,TRBD1,many,TRBV7-8,TGTGCCAGCAGCCCGGACAGGGGCTACGAGCAGTACTTC,CASSPDRGYEQYF
TRBJ2-4,.,many,TRBV7-8,TGTGCCAGCAGCTTAGAATCCTACCAAAACATTCAGTACTTC,CASSLESYQNIQYF
TRBJ1-1,.,many,TRBV14,TGTGCCAGCAGCCGATACAGGTTCGAGGTCACTGAAGCTTTCTTT,CASSRYRFEVTEAFF
TRBJ2-1,.,many,TRBV7-6,TGTGCCAGCAGCTTAACTATCTCCTACAATGAGCAGTTCTTC,CASSLTISYNEQFF
TRBJ1-2,TRBD1,few,TRBV28,TGTGCCAGCAGAAGGACAGGGATTAACTATGGCTACACCTTC,CASRRTGINYGYTF
TRBJ1-2,.,.,TRBV7-3,TGTGCCAGCAGCTCTACAGGTGGCCCGGAGGGCTACACCTTC,CASSSTGGPEGYTF
TRBJ1-3,.,few,TRBV19,TGTGCCAGTAGCGCTACCGGGGACTCTGGAAACACCATATATTTT,CASSATGDSGNTIYF
TRBJ2-7,TRBD1,many,TRBV6-1,TGTGCCAGCAGACCCGGACAGGGTGGCCGTTACGAGCAGTACTTC,CASRPGQGGRYEQYF
TRBJ1-5,TRBD1,many,TRBV30,TGTGCCTGGAGCCCCTGGGGACAGGCGAATAGCAATCAGCCCCAGCATTTT,CAWSPWGQANSNQPQHF
TRBJ2-3,.,many,TRBV2,TGTGCCAGCAGCTCGGACTTCGGTAGGCAGTATTTT,CASSSDFGRQYF
TRBJ2-1,.,many,TRBV7-6,TGTGCCAGCAGCTTAGGTTACAGGGACCCCTACAATGAGCAGTTCTTC,CASSLGYRDPYNEQFF
TRBJ2-1,.,few,TRBV7-9,TGTGCCAGCAGCTTATCGGGCGGAAGGTTGTTCAATGAGCAGTTCTTC,CASSLSGGRLFNEQFF
TRBJ1-1,TRBD1,few,TRBV5-1,TGCGCCAGCAGCTTGGACGGACAGGGGTACACTGAAGCTTTCTTT,CASSLDGQGYTEAFF
TRBJ2-5,.,many,TRBV7-9,TGTGCCAGCAGCCCCGACCGACGGAACCAAGAGACCCAGTACTTC,CASSPDRRNQETQYF
TRBJ1-1,.,many,TRBV7-2,TGTGCCAGCAGCTCGGACTGGGCGAACACTGAAGCTTTCTTT,CASSSDWANTEAFF
TRBJ2-7,.,many,TRBV6-6,TGTGCCAGCAGTTACTCGCGTGACTACGAGCAGTACTTC,CASSYSRDYEQYF
TRBJ1-5,TRBD1,few,TRBV7-9,TGTGCCAGCAGCTCCGGGGACAGGGGGAATCAGCCCCAGCATTTT,CASSSGDRGNQPQHF
TRBJ2-3,TRBD2,many,TRBV10-3,TGTGCCATCAGTGAGTGGGGACTAGTTGCAGATACGCAGTATTTT,CAISEWGLVADTQYF
TRBJ2-1,TRBD2,.,TRBV10-3,TGTGCCATCAGCCAACGTGGAACTAGCGGGGTAGGCAATGAGCAGTTCTTC,CAISQRGTSGVGNEQFF
TRBJ1-5,.,few,TRBV29-1,TGCAGCGTTGCGGGCGGAAGCAATCAGCCCCAGCATTTT,CSVAGGSNQPQHF
TRBJ1-5,TRBD1,many,TRBV7-8,TGTGCCAGCAGCTCGAGGATACCTATGGGGACAGGGAATCAGCCCCAGCATTTT,CASSSRIPMGTGNQPQHF
TRBJ2-1,.,many,TRBV7-2,TGTGCCAGCAGCGCAGGGGTGGGTGGGAATGAGCAGTTCTTC,CASSAGVGGNEQFF
TRBJ2-5,TRBD2,.,TRBV20-1,TGCAGTGCTAGAGTGGTAGCGGGGGGGACTGGGGGGACCCAGTACTTC,CSARVVAGGTGGTQYF
TRBJ2-1,TRBD2,.,TRBV20-1,TGCAGTGCTAGAGATCTGAATAGCGGGAGCTCCTACAATGAGCAGTTCTTC,CSARDLNSGSSYNEQFF
TRBJ2-3,TRBD2,many,TRBV7-3,TGTGCCAGCAGCCTCGCGGGGGAGGATACGCAGTATTTT,CASSLAGEDTQYF
TRBJ2-1,TRBD1,few,TRBV24-1,TGTGCCACCGGGACAGGTTCAAGCTCCTACAATGAGCAGTTCTTC,CATGTGSSSYNEQFF
TRBJ1-2,.,few,TRBV28,TGTGCCAGCAGTCCCCAGTCGAGCTATGGCTACACCTTC,CASSPQSSYGYTF
TRBJ1-1,TRBD1,many,TRBV9,TGTGCCAGCAGCCCCCGACAGGGGCCGTCCACTGAAGCTTTCTTT,CASSPRQGPSTEAFF
TRBJ2-1,.,few,TRBV11-1,TGTGCCAGCAGCTTAGACCGGGCGTCCTACAATGAGCAGTTCTTC,CASSLDRASYNEQFF
TRBJ2-5,TRBD2,many,TRBV28,TGTGCCAGCAGTTTCAGCGGGGGGGGGAAAGAGACCCAGTACTTC,CASSFSGGGKETQYF
TRBJ2-2,.,few,TRBV6-1,TGTGCCAGCAGTTCAAGGACTATTGGGACCGGGGAGCTGTTTTTT,CASSSRTIGTGELFF
TRBJ1-5,.,many,TRBV7-2,TGTGCCAGCAGCTTAGCGTTACATCAGCCCCAGCATTTT,CASSLALHQPQHF
TRBJ1-2,TRBD1,.,TRBV6-6,TGTGCCAGCAGTATCATACAGGGGGGAAATAACTATGGCTACACCTTC,CASSIIQGGNNYGYTF
TRBJ1-4,.,many,TRBV12-3/TRBV12-4,TGTGCCAGCAGCGCCGGAGAAAAACTGTTTTTT,CASSAGEKLFF